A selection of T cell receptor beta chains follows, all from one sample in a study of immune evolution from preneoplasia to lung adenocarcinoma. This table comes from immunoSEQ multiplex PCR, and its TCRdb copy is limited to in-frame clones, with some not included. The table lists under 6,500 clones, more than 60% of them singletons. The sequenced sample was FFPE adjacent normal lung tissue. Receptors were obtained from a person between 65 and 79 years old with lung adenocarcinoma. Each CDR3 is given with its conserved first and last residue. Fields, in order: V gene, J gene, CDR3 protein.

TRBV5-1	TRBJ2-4	CASSLDGQRVAIQYF
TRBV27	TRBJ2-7	CASSLSWGLSYEQYF
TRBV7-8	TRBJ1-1	CASSLDHDPDTEAFF
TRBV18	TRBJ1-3	CASSRSRGNSGNTIYF
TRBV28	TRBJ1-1	CASSLNRGRISGAFF
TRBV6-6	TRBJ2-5	CATEGREETQYF
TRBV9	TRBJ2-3	CASSVGLLDTQYF
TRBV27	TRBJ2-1	CASSFSTSRNEQFF
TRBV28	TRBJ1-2	CASSPSQGPYRGYTF
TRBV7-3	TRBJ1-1	CASSLSPAGRFSNTEAFF
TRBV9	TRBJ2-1	CASSVADGSGVRNEQFF
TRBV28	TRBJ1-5	CASSPGQSQPQHF
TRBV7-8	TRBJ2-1	CASSYRVRTDDEQFF
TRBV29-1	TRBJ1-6	CSVWTGNSPLHF